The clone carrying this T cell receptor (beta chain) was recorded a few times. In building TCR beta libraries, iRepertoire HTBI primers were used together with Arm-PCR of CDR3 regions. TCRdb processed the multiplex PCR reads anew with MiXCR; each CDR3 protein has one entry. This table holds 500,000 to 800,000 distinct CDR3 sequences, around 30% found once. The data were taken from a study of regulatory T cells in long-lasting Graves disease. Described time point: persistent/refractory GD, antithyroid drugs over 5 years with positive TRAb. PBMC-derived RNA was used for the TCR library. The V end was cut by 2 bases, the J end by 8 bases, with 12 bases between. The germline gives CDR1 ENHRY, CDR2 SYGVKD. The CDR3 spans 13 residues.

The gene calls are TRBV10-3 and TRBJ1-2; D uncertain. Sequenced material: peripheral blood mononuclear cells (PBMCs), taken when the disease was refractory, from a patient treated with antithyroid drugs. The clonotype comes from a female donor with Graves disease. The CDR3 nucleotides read TGTGCCATCAGTGAGCTTCTGGGTTGGGGCTACACCTTC. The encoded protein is CAISELLGWGYTF.